These 13 T cell receptor beta chains came from one sample sequenced in a study of blood T cell repertoires in COVID-19. Only in-frame clones appear in the TCRdb table, and some are missing; sequencing was by immunoSEQ multiplex PCR. Of over 200,000 clones in the sample, 80% to 85% were seen once. What was sequenced was peripheral blood. The receptors were sampled from a human donor in a cohort sampled during active COVID-19.

The chain links TRBV5-8 to TRBJ1-3, with 8 bases matching TRBD1. CDR3 length: 16 residues. Germline-derived CDR1 and CDR2 are SGHTS and YDEGEE. The ends lost 0 bases at V and 4 bases at J; junction bases unmatched: 6. In DNA form, the CDR3 reads TGTGCCAGCAGCTTGGAATCCAGGGGGCTCGGAAACACCATATATTTT. Translating it yields CASSLESRGLGNTIYF.

CDR3 amino acids: CASSFSGRAEGANVLTF. DNA of the CDR3: TGCGCCAGCAGCTTTAGCGGGAGGGCCGAAGGGGCCAACGTCCTGACTTTC. This rearrangement joins TRBV5-1 to TRBJ2-6, with TRBD2 matching over 11 bases. Trimming removed 2 bases from V and 4 bases from J; junction bases left unmatched: 5. The germline V gene encodes CDR1 SGHRS and CDR2 YFSETQ. The CDR3 loop spans 17 amino acids.

V usage is TRBV7-9 and J usage is TRBJ2-3; D not resolved. Germline CDR1 and CDR2: SEHNR and FQNEAQ (reference sequence). Trimming took 3 bases from V and 0 from J, leaving 7 bases between them. This CDR3 has 14 amino acids. The CDR3 region has the DNA TGTGCCAGCAGCTTGGGCAGTAGCACAGATACGCAGTATTTT. This codes for CASSLGSSTDTQYF. Supplemented by reference TRBV7-9 and TRBJ2-3, the full variable domain reads DTGVSQNPRHKITKRGQNVTFRCDPISEHNRLYWYRQTLGQGPEFLTYFQNEAQLEKSRLLSDRFSAERPKGSFSTLEIQRTEQGDSAMYLCASSLGSSTDTQYFGPGTRLTVL.

The V gene is TRBV3-1 (or the pseudogene TRBV3-2), the J gene TRBJ2-7; D ambiguous. The CDR3 totals 12 residues. Germline CDR1 reads LGHDT; CDR2 reads YNNKEL (reference sequence). V lost 1 base to trimming and J lost 7 bases, with 8 bases between them. The CDR3 nucleotides are TGTGCCAGCAGCCAAGGCCCCCGGGAGCAGTACTTC. This sequence encodes CASSQGPREQYF.

This clone was found once. The chain joins TRBV23-1 to TRBJ1-5, with 7 nucleotides matching TRBD1. TRBV23-1 is known as an ORF, though its function is uncertain. The CDR3 loop spans 20 amino acids. V shed 10 bases and J 2 bases; nucleotides not matched to a gene: 26. DNA of the CDR3: TGCGCCACCAGCCGACCGGGACAGCTGCGGGCGGGCTCGGGCAATCAGCCCCAGCATTTT. Its protein is CATSRPGQLRAGSGNQPQHF.

The V call is TRBV11-3, the J call TRBJ2-7; possibly TRBD2 for D (5 bases). V was shortened by 3 bases and J by 2 bases, with 14 bases between the two germline ends. Germline V gives CDR1 SGHNT, CDR2 YENEEA. The CDR3 extends over 15 amino acids. In DNA form, the CDR3 reads TGTGCCAGCAGCTTTTCCAGTTCCGGGGCCTACGAGCAGTACTTC. It specifies CASSFSSSGAYEQYF.

This clone was seen a handful of times. V and J are TRBV19 and TRBJ1-1; D uncertain. The germline CDR1 and CDR2 sequences are LNHDA and SQIVND (reference sequence). Trimming stripped 7 bases from V and 3 bases from J, with 6 bases between. This CDR3 comprises 11 residues. The CDR3 here is CASKSYTEAFF. CDR3 sequence (DNA): TGTGCCAGTAAATCCTACACTGAAGCTTTCTTT.

This chain links TRBV24-1 with TRBJ2-1; 10 bases match TRBD2. Germline-derived CDR1 and CDR2 are KGHDR and SFDVKD. The V segment lost 1 base and the J segment 6 bases; nucleotides outside the gene matches: 2. The CDR3 contains 15 residues. The CDR3 coding sequence is TGTGCCACCAGTGATTTATTAGCGGGAGGCAATGAGCAGTTCTTC. It specifies CATSDLLAGGNEQFF.

The chain combines TRBV5-1 with TRBJ2-7; D is perhaps TRBD2 (5 bases). Germline V gene data show CDR1 as SGHRS and CDR2 as YFSETQ. The V gene lost 0 bases and the J gene lost 2 bases, with 9 bases spanning the gap. CDR3 size: 14 residues. Here the CDR3 DNA reads TGCGCCAGCAGCTTGGAGCCGGGAACCTACGAGCAGTACTTC. Amino acid sequence: CASSLEPGTYEQYF.

This chain joins TRBV25-1 and TRBJ2-7; 7 nucleotides line up with TRBD2. The CDR3 is made up of 15 amino acids. V lost 6 bases to trimming and J lost 0 bases; unmatched junction nucleotides: 8. Germline CDR1 reads MGHDK; CDR2 reads SYGVNS. CDR3 nucleotide sequence: TGTGCCAGCAGCTCTTCCGGGACTATCTCCTACGAGCAGTACTTC. Protein sequence: CASSSSGTISYEQYF.

Only one count was recorded for this clone. This rearrangement joins TRBV7-2 to TRBJ2-7, with TRBD2 matching over 7 bases. The length of the CDR3 is 16 residues. Trimming cost V 0 bases and J 4 bases; bases outside gene matches: 9. The germline CDR1 and CDR2 sequences are SGHTA and FQGNSA. CDR3: CASSLARGGSGYEQYF. The CDR3 region has the DNA TGTGCCAGCAGCTTAGCGAGGGGCGGGAGCGGGTACGAGCAGTACTTC.

The chain employs TRBV28 and TRBJ1-1; 7 nucleotides line up with TRBD1. The CDR3 extends over 10 amino acids. Losses at the gene ends were 10 bases for V and 11 bases for J; bases not matched to a gene: 7. Germline CDR1 reads MDHEN; CDR2 reads SYDVKM. The CDR3 protein is CATKGAPAFF. CDR3 nucleotide sequence: TGTGCCACGAAGGGGGCGCCGGCTTTCTTT.

This chain joins TRBV6-2 or TRBV6-3 and TRBJ2-1; 7 nucleotides line up with TRBD2. Germline CDR1 reads MNHEY; CDR2 reads SVGEGT. The CDR3 runs 15 residues. With 4 bases clipped from V and 8 bases from J, the junction kept 11 bases outside the gene matches. CDR3 bases: TGTGCCAGCAGTTCCCTCATGGCGGGAGCGGATGAGCAGTTCTTC. It encodes CASSSLMAGADEQFF.